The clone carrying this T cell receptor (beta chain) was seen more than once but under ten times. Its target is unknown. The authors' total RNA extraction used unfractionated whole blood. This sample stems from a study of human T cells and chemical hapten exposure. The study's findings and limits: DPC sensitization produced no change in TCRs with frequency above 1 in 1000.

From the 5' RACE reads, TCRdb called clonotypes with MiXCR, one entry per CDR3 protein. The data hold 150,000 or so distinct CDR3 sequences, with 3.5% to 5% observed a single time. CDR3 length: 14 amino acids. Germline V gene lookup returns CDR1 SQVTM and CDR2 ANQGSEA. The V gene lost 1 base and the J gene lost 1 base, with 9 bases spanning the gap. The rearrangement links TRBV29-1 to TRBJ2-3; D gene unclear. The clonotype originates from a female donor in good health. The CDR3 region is CSVEGTDGTDTQYF. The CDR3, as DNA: TGCAGCGTTGAAGGCACGGACGGCACAGATACGCAGTATTTT.